These T cell receptor beta chains were read from a single sample in a study of cytomegalovirus exposure and HLA in healthy donors. Produced via immunoSEQ multiplex PCR; TCRdb's table is partial and in-frame only. The profile covers some 130,000 clones, with roughly three fifths appearing a single time and less than 12% taken by the ten largest. The specimen sequenced was PBMCs. The receptors stem from a man aged 35 to 55 in good health and CMV-seropositive. Both conserved end residues are part of each CDR3. A D gene is named only where the DNA matches it firmly. Clone sizes are given selectively: once, few, many, or a class where the clone is expanded.

D gene,V gene,J gene,clone size,CDR3 DNA,CDR3 protein
TRBD1,TRBV5-4,TRBJ2-2,NA,TGTGCCAGCAGCCGAGGGACAGGGGGGGGGTTGGCCGGGGAGCTGTTTTTT,CASSRGTGGGLAGELFF
NA,TRBV5-1,TRBJ1-4,NA,TGCGCCAGCAGCCTGCGGGGGAGGGATGAAAAACTGTTTTTT,CASSLRGRDEKLFF
NA,TRBV9,TRBJ2-7,NA,TGTGCCAGCAGCCCAGGGCCCTCCTACGAGCAGTACTTC,CASSPGPSYEQYF
NA,TRBV5-4,TRBJ1-6,NA,TGTGCCAGCAGCTACCTATCCTATAATTCACCCCTCCACTTT,CASSYLSYNSPLHF
NA,TRBV2,TRBJ2-7,NA,TGTGCCAGCGCACCTAGCGACGAGCAGTACTTC,CASAPSDEQYF
TRBD1,TRBV7-2,TRBJ2-5,NA,TGTGCCAGCAGCCCGGGACAGTACCAAGAGACCCAGTACTTC,CASSPGQYQETQYF
NA,TRBV6-5,TRBJ1-1,NA,TGTGCCAGCAGTTCCCCGAGGGAAGCTTTCTTT,CASSSPREAFF
NA,TRBV30,TRBJ1-4,NA,TGTGCCTGGATGACCCCAGGGTCAACTAATGAAAAACTGTTTTTT,CAWMTPGSTNEKLFF
TRBD2,TRBV15,TRBJ2-1,NA,TGTGCCACTCAGCGGGAAAGGTCCTACAATGAGCAGTTCTTC,CATQRERSYNEQFF
TRBD1,TRBV5-1,TRBJ1-1,NA,TGCGCCAGCAGCTTCGCAGGGGGACCTATCGACACTGAAGCTTTCTTT,CASSFAGGPIDTEAFF
NA,TRBV18,TRBJ2-7,few,TGTGCCAGCTCAAACCAGGGCGTGGAATACGAGCAGTACTTC,CASSNQGVEYEQYF
NA,TRBV4-1,TRBJ1-5,NA,TGCGCCAGCAGCCCTATAAGTCCGGGAGGCAATCAGCCCCAGCATTTT,CASSPISPGGNQPQHF
TRBD1,TRBV18,TRBJ1-2,NA,TGTGCCAGCTCACCCGGGACAGCGGAACGTGGCTACACCTTC,CASSPGTAERGYTF
TRBD2,TRBV29-1,TRBJ2-3,few,TGCAGCGGGACGGGGGGGAGCACAGATACGCAGTATTTT,CSGTGGSTDTQYF
TRBD2,TRBV5-1,TRBJ2-3,few,TGCGCCAGCAGCTTGGCTAGCGGGGGGAAAGATACGCAGTATTTT,CASSLASGGKDTQYF
NA,TRBV7-2,TRBJ1-1,NA,TGTGCCAGCAGTTCAGGAATAGCTGAAGCTTTCTTT,CASSSGIAEAFF
NA,TRBV2,TRBJ2-5,NA,TGTGCCAGCAGTGACGGGTCCTCAATAACAGAGACCCAGTACTTC,CASSDGSSITETQYF
TRBD2,TRBV7-9,TRBJ2-1,NA,TGTGCCAGCAGCTTCCCGGGACTAGCGGGGGGCAATGAGCAGTTCTTC,CASSFPGLAGGNEQFF
TRBD2,TRBV13,TRBJ2-5,NA,TGTGCCAGCAGCTTGACTAGCGGGGGGGCGGAGACCCAGTACTTC,CASSLTSGGAETQYF
NA,TRBV10-3,TRBJ1-1,once,TGTGCCATCAGTGGAACAGGCGGTGAGGCTTTCTTT,CAISGTGGEAFF
NA,TRBV12-5,TRBJ1-1,NA,TGTGCTAGTGGTTTGGTACGGGGGTCCACTGAAGCTTTCTTT,CASGLVRGSTEAFF
NA,TRBV21-1,TRBJ2-1,NA,TGTGCCAGCAGCACCGGAGACGACAATGAGCAGTTCTTC,CASSTGDDNEQFF
TRBD2,TRBV30,TRBJ2-5,NA,TGTGCCTGGACTGTCAGGGACTATGCGACCCAGTACTTC,CAWTVRDYATQYF
TRBD1,TRBV9,TRBJ1-1,few,TGTGCCAGCAGCATCGACAGGGGGCAACCGAACACTGAAGCTTTCTTT,CASSIDRGQPNTEAFF
TRBD1,TRBV7-2,TRBJ2-5,NA,TGTGCCAGCAGCCCAAGGACAGGGCAAGAGACCCAGTACTTC,CASSPRTGQETQYF
TRBD1,TRBV6-1,TRBJ1-2,NA,TGTGCCAGCGGCCTTGGGACAGCCGGATATGGCTACACCTTC,CASGLGTAGYGYTF
NA,TRBV7-2,TRBJ2-2,NA,TGTGCCAGCAGCTTAACCGGGACAAGAAACACCGGGGAGCTGTTTTTT,CASSLTGTRNTGELFF
NA,TRBV7-8,TRBJ1-1,NA,TGTGCCAGCAGCTTAGAGGGGACATTGAACACTGAAGCTTTCTTT,CASSLEGTLNTEAFF
NA,TRBV30,TRBJ1-5,once,TGTGCCTGGAGTGTTGGGGGGGCGAGCAATCAGCCCCAGCATTTT,CAWSVGGASNQPQHF
NA,TRBV6-1,TRBJ1-2,NA,TGTGCCACCTACAGGACCAGCCATGGCTACACCTTC,CATYRTSHGYTF
NA,TRBV2,TRBJ1-6,NA,TGTGCCAGCAGTTTCGGAGGGGGGGTTAATTCACCCCTCCACTTT,CASSFGGGVNSPLHF
TRBD2,TRBV7-9,TRBJ2-2,NA,TGTGCCAGCAGCCCCGGACTAGCGGGCACCGGGGAGCTGTTTTTT,CASSPGLAGTGELFF
NA,TRBV27,TRBJ2-7,NA,TGTGCCAGCAGTTTTTGGGGCAACTACGAGCAGTACTTC,CASSFWGNYEQYF
NA,TRBV6-5,TRBJ1-5,NA,TGTGCCAGCAGAGCACAGGGAAATACGCAGCCCCAGCATTTT,CASRAQGNTQPQHF
NA,TRBV2,TRBJ1-4,NA,TGTGCCAGCAGTGAGGGGGCGGGAGTCGAAAAACTGTTTTTT,CASSEGAGVEKLFF
TRBD2,TRBV27,TRBJ2-1,NA,TGTGCCAGCAGCCTGGGACTAGCGAATGAGCAGTTCTTC,CASSLGLANEQFF
TRBD2,TRBV7-9,TRBJ2-3,NA,TGTGCCAGCAGCTCCTTAGCGGGGGGCCGGCTAGATACGCAGTATTTT,CASSSLAGGRLDTQYF
NA,TRBV5-6,TRBJ2-1,NA,TGTGCCAGCAGTCTTCCGCACTCAAATGAGCAGTTCTTC,CASSLPHSNEQFF
NA,TRBV9,TRBJ2-3,few,TGTGCCAGCACCCCCCAGGGGATCGGGGCAGATACGCAGTATTTT,CASTPQGIGADTQYF
NA,TRBV7-9,TRBJ2-7,few,TGTGCCAGCAGCTTAACGGTCAGGGGCCTAGAATTCTACGAGCAGTACTTC,CASSLTVRGLEFYEQYF
TRBD1,TRBV2,TRBJ2-5,NA,TGTGCCAGCAGTGATAGGGACAGGGCCACCCAGTACTTC,CASSDRDRATQYF
TRBD2,TRBV28,TRBJ2-3,few,TGTGCCAGCAGTTCACTAGCGGGAGGGGCAGATACGCAGTATTTT,CASSSLAGGADTQYF
TRBD1,TRBV28,TRBJ1-2,NA,TGTGCCAGCAGACCTGGACAGGGAGGGGAGTATGGCTACACCTTC,CASRPGQGGEYGYTF
TRBD1,TRBV27,TRBJ2-2,medium-sized,TGTGCCAGCAGCTGGGACAGGGGGACGTTTCTTTCTACCGGGGAGCTGTTTTTT,CASSWDRGTFLSTGELFF
NA,TRBV7-9,TRBJ2-5,NA,TGTGCCAGCAGCTTAAATCCTCAGGGTCAAGAGACCCAGTACTTC,CASSLNPQGQETQYF
TRBD2,TRBV7-9,TRBJ2-5,NA,TGTGCCAGCAGGGGAAGGACTAGCGGGAGAACCCAAGATGAGGCCCAGTACTTC,CASRGRTSGRTQDEAQYF
TRBD2,TRBV4-3,TRBJ2-1,NA,TGCGCCAGCAGCCAAGGCGGGAGAACTAGCTACAATGAGCAGTTCTTC,CASSQGGRTSYNEQFF
NA,TRBV19,TRBJ2-1,NA,TGTGCCAGCCGTCCCCTCGGGAGATATAATGAGCAGTTCTTC,CASRPLGRYNEQFF
TRBD1,TRBV27,TRBJ2-5,NA,TGTGCCAGCAGCGCAACGACAGGGGGCGAGACCCAGTACTTC,CASSATTGGETQYF
TRBD1,TRBV18,TRBJ1-2,NA,TGTGCCAGCTCAAGGACAGGGCCCAACTATGGCTACACCTTC,CASSRTGPNYGYTF
TRBD1,TRBV5-1,TRBJ1-6,NA,TGCGCCAGCAGCCCGGGACAGGAGCGGTCACCCCTCCACTTT,CASSPGQERSPLHF
NA,TRBV10-3,TRBJ1-5,NA,TGTGCCATCAGTGAAAGGACAGATAATCAGCCCCAGCATTTT,CAISERTDNQPQHF
NA,TRBV11-2,TRBJ1-1,few,TGTGCCAGCAGCTTAGAAGCGAACACTGAAGCTTTCTTT,CASSLEANTEAFF
NA,TRBV7-3,TRBJ2-2,NA,TGTGCCAGCAGCCCGTCCGGGGTCAACACCGGGGAGCTGTTTTTT,CASSPSGVNTGELFF
TRBD2,TRBV7-9,TRBJ2-3,once,TGTGCCAGCAGCGCCGGACTAGCGGGGATAACAGATACGCAGTATTTT,CASSAGLAGITDTQYF
TRBD1,TRBV27,TRBJ1-4,NA,TGTGCCAGCAGTTTCTCAGGGGGACGCGAAAAACTGTTTTTT,CASSFSGGREKLFF
TRBD1,TRBV28,TRBJ1-2,NA,TGTGCCAGCAGTCCCTCGGACAGGGGGCTCGGCTACACCTTC,CASSPSDRGLGYTF
NA,TRBV7-2,TRBJ2-1,NA,TGTGCCAGCAGCTTAGTAGAGCAATTCGAGCAGTTCTTC,CASSLVEQFEQFF
TRBD1,TRBV4-2,TRBJ1-1,NA,TGTGCCAGCAGCCAAGGAGCGGGACAGGAGAACACTGAAGCTTTCTTT,CASSQGAGQENTEAFF
TRBD2,TRBV7-9,TRBJ2-1,NA,TGTGCCAGCAGCTCGTCCCGACTAGCGGGAGATGATGAGCAGTTCTTC,CASSSSRLAGDDEQFF